This T cell receptor beta chain emerged from a study of cytomegalovirus exposure and HLA in healthy donors. Turning to the study itself: Tens of millions of unique TCRs from HLA-typed donors made up an early data release. Study conclusions and caveats: Excluded were some V segments that proved indistinguishable, including TRBV6-2 and TRBV6-3. Solely CMV serostatus was available to characterize immune exposure.

Researchers ran the PCR with 60 Vbeta and 13 Jbeta primers. Profiling relied on immunoSEQ multiplex PCR, and the TCRdb table lists in-frame clones only, not all of them. The sample has roughly 150,000 clones, approximately 81% seen once. About this clone: Its antigen is undetermined.

The CDR3 is 14 residues long. J gave up 5 bases and V 5 bases, and 6 bases lay outside the gene matches. Looked up from germline, CDR1 is SGHVS and CDR2 is FQNEAQ. The sequenced material came from PBMCs. The rearrangement links TRBV7-8 to TRBJ1-1; 9 bases fit TRBD1. The receptor's source is a boy younger than 10 in good health and CMV-seronegative. CDR3 sequence (DNA): TGTGCCAGCAGCCGGGGACAGGGCGGAACTGAAGCTTTCTTT. This translates into CASSRGQGGTEAFF.